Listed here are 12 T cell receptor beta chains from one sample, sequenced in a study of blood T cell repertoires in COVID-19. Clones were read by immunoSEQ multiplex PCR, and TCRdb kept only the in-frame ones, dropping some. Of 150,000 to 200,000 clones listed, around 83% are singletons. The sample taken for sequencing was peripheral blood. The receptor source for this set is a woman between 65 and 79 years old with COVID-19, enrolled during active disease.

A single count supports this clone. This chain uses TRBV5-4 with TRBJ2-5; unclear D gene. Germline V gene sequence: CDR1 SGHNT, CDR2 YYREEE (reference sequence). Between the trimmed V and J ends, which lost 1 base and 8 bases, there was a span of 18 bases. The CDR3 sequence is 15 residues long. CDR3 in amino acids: CASSLNEVSLSTQYF. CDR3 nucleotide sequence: TGTGCCAGCAGCTTGAATGAGGTCAGCCTATCAACCCAGTACTTC.

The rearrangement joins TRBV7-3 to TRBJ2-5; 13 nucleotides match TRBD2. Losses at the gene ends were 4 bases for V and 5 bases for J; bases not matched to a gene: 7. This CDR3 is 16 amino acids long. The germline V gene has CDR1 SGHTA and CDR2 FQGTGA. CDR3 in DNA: TGTGCCAGCAGCTCCCAGACTAGCGGGAGGAGCGAGACCCAGTACTTC. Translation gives CASSSQTSGRSETQYF.

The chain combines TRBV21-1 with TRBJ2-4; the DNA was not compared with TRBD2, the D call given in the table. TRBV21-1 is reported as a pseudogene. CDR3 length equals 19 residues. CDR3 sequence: CASSIGLAGNLEAKNIQYF. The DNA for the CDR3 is TGTGCCAGCAGCATAGGACTAGCGGGAAATTTAGAGGCCAAAAACATTCAGTACTTC.

CDR3 bases: TGTGCCAGCAGCGGCGGGACAGGGCCGGGAGAGAATAATTCACCCCTCCACTTT. Translating gives CASSGGTGPGENNSPLHF. The V and J genes are TRBV28 and TRBJ1-6, with 9 bases fitting TRBD1. This CDR3 region has 18 residues. From germline, CDR1 is MDHEN and CDR2 SYDVKM. V trimming: 6 bases; J trimming: 5 bases; junction bases outside the gene matches: 14.

CDR3 DNA: TGTGCCAGCTCACCAAAGGAGGAGACCCAGTACTTC. Its translation is CASSPKEETQYF. The rearrangement links TRBV18 to TRBJ2-5; D not certain. This CDR3 is 12 amino acids long. In germline, CDR1 is KGHSH, CDR2 LQKENI. Between the trimmed V and J ends, which lost 2 bases and 5 bases, there was a span of 6 bases. The full variable domain, completed using reference TRBV18 and TRBJ2-5, is NAGVMQNPRHLVRRRGQEARLRCSPMKGHSHVYWYRQLPEEGLKFMVYLQKENIIDESGMPKERFSAEFPKEGPSILRIQQVVRGDSAAYFCASSPKEETQYFGPGTRLLVL.

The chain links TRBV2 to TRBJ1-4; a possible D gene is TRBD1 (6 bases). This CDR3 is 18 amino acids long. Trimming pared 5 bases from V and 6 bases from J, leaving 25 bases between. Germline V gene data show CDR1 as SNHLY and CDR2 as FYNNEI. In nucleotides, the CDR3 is TGTGCCAGCAGTTTCGACAGGAAAGGTAAGGTGAAATATGAAAAACTGTTTTTT. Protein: CASSFDRKGKVKYEKLFF.

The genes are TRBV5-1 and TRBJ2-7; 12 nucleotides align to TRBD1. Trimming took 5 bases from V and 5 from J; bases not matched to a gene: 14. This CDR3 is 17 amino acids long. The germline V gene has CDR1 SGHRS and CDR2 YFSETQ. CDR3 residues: CASSPVRGQGALDEQYF. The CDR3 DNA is TGCGCCAGCAGTCCTGTCCGGGGACAGGGGGCATTGGACGAGCAGTACTTC.

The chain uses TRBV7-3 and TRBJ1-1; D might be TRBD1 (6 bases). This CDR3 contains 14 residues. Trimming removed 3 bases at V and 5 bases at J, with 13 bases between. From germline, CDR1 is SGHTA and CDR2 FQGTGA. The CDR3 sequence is CASSFPGQSTEAFF. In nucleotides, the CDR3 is TGTGCCAGCAGCTTTCCGGGACAATCGACTGAAGCTTTCTTT.

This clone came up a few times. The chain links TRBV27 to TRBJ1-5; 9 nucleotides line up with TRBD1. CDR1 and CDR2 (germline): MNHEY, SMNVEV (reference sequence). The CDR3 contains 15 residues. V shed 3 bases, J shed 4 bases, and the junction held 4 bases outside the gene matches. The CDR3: CASSLSGTGNQPQHF. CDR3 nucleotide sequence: TGTGCCAGCAGTTTGTCGGGGACAGGGAATCAGCCCCAGCATTTT.

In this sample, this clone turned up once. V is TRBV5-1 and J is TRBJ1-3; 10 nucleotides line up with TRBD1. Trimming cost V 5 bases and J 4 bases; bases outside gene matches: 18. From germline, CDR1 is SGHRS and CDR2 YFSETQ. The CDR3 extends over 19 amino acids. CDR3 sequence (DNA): TGCGCCAGCAGTTACTCTCCGGGACAGGGGCAGGCTACGGGAAACACCATATATTTT. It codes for CASSYSPGQGQATGNTIYF.

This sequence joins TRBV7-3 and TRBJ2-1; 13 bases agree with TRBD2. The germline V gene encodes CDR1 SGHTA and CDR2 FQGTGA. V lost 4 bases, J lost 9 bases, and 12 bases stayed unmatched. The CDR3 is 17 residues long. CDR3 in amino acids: CASSSLPTSGRASEQFF. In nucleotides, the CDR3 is TGTGCCAGCAGCTCCCTACCAACTAGCGGGAGGGCCAGTGAGCAGTTCTTC.

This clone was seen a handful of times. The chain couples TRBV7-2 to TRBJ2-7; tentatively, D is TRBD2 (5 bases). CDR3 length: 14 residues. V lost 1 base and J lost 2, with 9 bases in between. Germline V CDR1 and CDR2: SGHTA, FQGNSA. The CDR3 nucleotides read TGTGCCAGCAGCTTAGGAGGGAGTGCCTACGAGCAGTACTTC. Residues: CASSLGGSAYEQYF.